The rows below give T cell receptor beta chains drawn from one sample of a study of beta chain features in type 1 diabetes. Here immunoSEQ multiplex PCR was the method, and the copy in TCRdb shows in-frame clones only, minus some. The table includes approximately 600,000 clones, 9.5% to 15% detected once. The sample comprised naive CD4+ T cells from blood. These receptors were obtained from a man under 40 with type 1 diabetes. The CDR3 runs from the conserved cysteine through the conserved F or W. D genes are given only for firm matches. Only part of the rows carry a size: once, few, many, or a class if the clone is expanded.

CDR3 DNA	CDR3 protein	V gene	D gene	clone size	J gene
TGCGCCAGCAGCCAAGATCTCCAGACAGCCGAAGCTTTCTTT	CASSQDLQTAEAFF	TRBV4-3	-	few	TRBJ1-1
TGTGCCAGCAGCTCTAGGCGCACAGATACGCAGTATTTT	CASSSRRTDTQYF	TRBV11-2	-	few	TRBJ2-3
TGTGCCAGCAGCCAAATTGGTGCGGAAGACTCTGGGGCCAACGTCCTGACTTTC	CASSQIGAEDSGANVLTF	TRBV4-2	-	-	TRBJ2-6
TGTGCCAGTAGTCTCCGGGACAACTATGGCTACACCTTC	CASSLRDNYGYTF	TRBV19	-	few	TRBJ1-2
TGTGCCAGCAGCTTTTACGGGGGCTCAGGGAACAATGAGCAGTTCTTC	CASSFYGGSGNNEQFF	TRBV11-2	-	few	TRBJ2-1
TGTGCCAGCAGCTTGGAGGGGCTTAACTATGGCTACACCTTC	CASSLEGLNYGYTF	TRBV5-8	-	few	TRBJ1-2
TGTGCCAGCAGCCCCAGGGAAACGAAGCAGTTCTTC	CASSPRETKQFF	TRBV13	-	-	TRBJ2-1
TGTGCCAGCAGGTGGGGACAGGGAGTTGGCTACACCTTC	CASRWGQGVGYTF	TRBV2	TRBD1	-	TRBJ1-2
TGTGCCACCGGAGATACTGCAACTAATGAAAAACTGTTTTTT	CATGDTATNEKLFF	TRBV10-3	-	-	TRBJ1-4
TGTGCCAGCAGCTCACTGGGAGTTAATGAAAAACTGTTTTTT	CASSSLGVNEKLFF	TRBV5-6	-	few	TRBJ1-4
TGTGCCATCAGTGAGCTAATACGGCCGGGTAATTCACCCCTCCACTTT	CAISELIRPGNSPLHF	TRBV10-3	-	few	TRBJ1-6
TGTGCCAGCAGCCCGAGAGCCTTATATGGCTACACCTTC	CASSPRALYGYTF	TRBV9	-	-	TRBJ1-2
TGTGCCAGCAGCCCAGATGGGAGGGACTACAATGAGCAGTTCTTC	CASSPDGRDYNEQFF	TRBV7-9	TRBD2	-	TRBJ2-1
TGTGCCATCTGCTCTTCCGGGCAGTCTATAGCCACTGAAGCTTTCTTT	CAICSSGQSIATEAFF	TRBV10-3	-	-	TRBJ1-1
TGTGCCAGCAGTCTCGACAGTTACAATGAGCAGTTCTTC	CASSLDSYNEQFF	TRBV28	-	-	TRBJ2-1
TGCAGCGTTGAAGCGACAGGGGCTAACTATGGCTACACCTTC	CSVEATGANYGYTF	TRBV29-1	TRBD1	few	TRBJ1-2
TGCGCCAGCAGCCAAGCGGGGGGTAGCACAGATACGCAGTATTTT	CASSQAGGSTDTQYF	TRBV4-3	TRBD2	-	TRBJ2-3
TGTGCCAGCTCACCCCAGAGTTCTGGGGCCAACGTCCTGACTTTC	CASSPQSSGANVLTF	TRBV18	-	few	TRBJ2-6
TGTGCCAGCACCCCCGGGGGACATAGCTCCTACGAGCAGTACTTC	CASTPGGHSSYEQYF	TRBV7-9	-	few	TRBJ2-7
TGTGCCAGCAGCTCCGGGACAGGGTCGAAAAGCAATCAGCCCCAGCATTTT	CASSSGTGSKSNQPQHF	TRBV7-2	TRBD1	few	TRBJ1-5
TGTGCCAGCAGTCCGCTGACAGCTGGAAACACCATATATTTT	CASSPLTAGNTIYF	TRBV6-6	-	few	TRBJ1-3
TGTGCCAGCAGCTTAAGGTGGTTGAACACTGAAGCTTTCTTT	CASSLRWLNTEAFF	TRBV11-3	-	once	TRBJ1-1
TGTGCCAGCAGCGTAGGAGCGGGGGATATCCAAGAGACCCAGTACTTC	CASSVGAGDIQETQYF	TRBV9	TRBD2	-	TRBJ2-5
TGTGCCAGCTCACCAACGGACAGGTCTGCGAGGGGAAACACCATATATTTT	CASSPTDRSARGNTIYF	TRBV18	TRBD1	-	TRBJ1-3
TGTGCCAGCAGCTCATGGACAGGGGTTGGTTCACCCCTCCACTTT	CASSSWTGVGSPLHF	TRBV7-2	TRBD1	few	TRBJ1-6
TGTGCCAGCAGCCAAGATATCCCCTCTGGGGCCAACGTCCTGACTTTC	CASSQDIPSGANVLTF	TRBV4-2	-	few	TRBJ2-6
TGTGCCAGCAGTTTGGAGGTGGGCGCTGAAGCTTTCTTT	CASSLEVGAEAFF	TRBV27	-	-	TRBJ1-1
TGTGCCAGCACCACCGAAGAGACCCAGTACTTC	CASTTEETQYF	TRBV2	-	few	TRBJ2-5
TGTGCCAGCAGCTTAGGTATCCTAGCCCAAGAGACCCAGTACTTC	CASSLGILAQETQYF	TRBV7-9	-	-	TRBJ2-5
TGCAGCGTTGATTACACAGATACGCAGTATTTT	CSVDYTDTQYF	TRBV29-1	-	-	TRBJ2-3
TGTGCCAGCAGCCGGTTATTAACCGGGACTAGTCTCGGCGGGGAGCTGTTTTTT	CASSRLLTGTSLGGELFF	TRBV4-2	TRBD2	few	TRBJ2-2
TGTGCCAGCTCACCAAAGGTCCCCTCCTACGAGCAGTACTTC	CASSPKVPSYEQYF	TRBV18	-	-	TRBJ2-7
TGTGCCATCAGTGGCGACAGGGGGTCGGATGAGCAGTTCTTC	CAISGDRGSDEQFF	TRBV10-3	TRBD1	few	TRBJ2-1
TGTGCCAGCAGCTCCGGCCCTGGACAGGGATCTTCACCCCTCCACTTT	CASSSGPGQGSSPLHF	TRBV9	TRBD1	few	TRBJ1-6
TGTGCCAGCAGTCCCCCGGGACAGGGGCGGAAGCAGTACTTC	CASSPPGQGRKQYF	TRBV27	TRBD1	-	TRBJ2-7
TGTGCCAGCTCGGTGGGACTAGAGCAGTTCTTC	CASSVGLEQFF	TRBV6-5	TRBD2	-	TRBJ2-1
TGCAGCGTTGTGGGTAACACAGATACGCAGTATTTT	CSVVGNTDTQYF	TRBV29-1	-	-	TRBJ2-3
TGTGCCAGCAGTGAATCTAAGAATTCACCCCTCCACTTT	CASSESKNSPLHF	TRBV25-1	-	many	TRBJ1-6
TGTGCCAGCAGTTTAAGTCCGGGACGGCAGTACTTC	CASSLSPGRQYF	TRBV28	-	few	TRBJ2-7
TGTGCCAGCAGCTTAGCAGCGGGGGCTAACGAGCAGTACTTC	CASSLAAGANEQYF	TRBV7-2	TRBD2	few	TRBJ2-7
TGTGCCAGCAGCTCTAATTACGAGCAGTACTTC	CASSSNYEQYF	TRBV7-8	-	-	TRBJ2-7
TGTGCCTGGAGTGTAGGGGCAGGGGATCAGCCCCAGCATTTT	CAWSVGAGDQPQHF	TRBV30	-	-	TRBJ1-5
TGTGCCAGCAGTTACTCACGCGACGGGAACACTGAAGCTTTCTTT	CASSYSRDGNTEAFF	TRBV6-6	-	-	TRBJ1-1
TGCAGTGCTGCTGGACAGCGTGAAGCTTTCTTT	CSAAGQREAFF	TRBV20-1	-	few	TRBJ1-1
TGCGCCAGCAGCTTGACCTCGGCGGAGCTGTTTTTT	CASSLTSAELFF	TRBV5-1	-	few	TRBJ2-2
TGCGCCAGCAGCTTGGGGCCCGAGGGCTCCTACGAGCAGTACTTC	CASSLGPEGSYEQYF	TRBV5-1	-	-	TRBJ2-7
TGCAGCGTTGAAGTTGAGGACAGGGTCATATTTAGCAATCAGCCCCAGCATTTT	CSVEVEDRVIFSNQPQHF	TRBV29-1	TRBD1	few	TRBJ1-5
TGTGCCAGCAGCAAGACAGGGGGTAGGGATCAGCCCCAGCATTTT	CASSKTGGRDQPQHF	TRBV7-6	TRBD1	once	TRBJ1-5
TGTGCCAGCAGTTTCGCTCCCAGTGGTGGCTATGGCTACACCTTC	CASSFAPSGGYGYTF	TRBV28	-	-	TRBJ1-2
TGTGCCAGCAGCGTGATAGCGGGGACGGGCGAGCAGTACTTC	CASSVIAGTGEQYF	TRBV9	TRBD2	-	TRBJ2-7
TGTGCTACGCTTCTGGACGTGGTCCCAGATACGCAGTATTTT	CATLLDVVPDTQYF	TRBV12-5	-	-	TRBJ2-3
TGCGCCAGCAGCTCGGACGAAAACTATGGCTACACCTTC	CASSSDENYGYTF	TRBV5-1	-	few	TRBJ1-2
TGTGCCAGCAGCGGGGACGGAACCTATGGCTACACCTTC	CASSGDGTYGYTF	TRBV7-2	-	few	TRBJ1-2
TGTGCCAGCTCACCGGGTGGCACAGATACGCAGTATTTT	CASSPGGTDTQYF	TRBV18	-	-	TRBJ2-3
TGTGCCAGCAGCTTACCTTCCGGGCCCACCTACGAGCAGTACTTC	CASSLPSGPTYEQYF	TRBV7-8	-	-	TRBJ2-7